What follows are 10 T cell receptor beta chains derived from one specimen sequenced in a study of blood T cells in healthy people across ages. A second PCR, run for about 7 to 12 cycles, used a sample-barcoded 5' primer plus a J-beta primer mix. TCRdb re-derived calls from the 5' RACE reads in MiXCR, one entry per CDR3 protein. The sample includes about 1 million distinct CDR3 sequences, 45% of them seen just once. Sequences were obtained from blood. Every receptor here comes from a woman between 55 and 75 years old in good health.

This clonotype was observed a few times. The chain joins TRBV6-2 or TRBV6-3 to TRBJ2-3, with 7 bases aligning to TRBD2. Trimming cost V 7 bases and J 3 bases; bases outside gene matches: 7. Germline V CDR1 and CDR2: MNHEY, SVGEGT. The CDR3 is made up of 14 amino acids. The CDR3 DNA reads as TGTGCCAGCACGTGGAGGGGAGGGACAGATACGCAGTATTTT. Translation: CASTWRGGTDTQYF.

This chain uses TRBV7-9 with TRBJ2-1; 10 positions match TRBD2. Losses at the gene ends were 5 bases for V and 7 bases for J; bases not matched to a gene: 11. Germline V gene sequence: CDR1 SEHNR, CDR2 FQNEAQ (reference sequence). This CDR3 comprises 16 residues. CDR3 bases: TGTGCCAGCAGCCCCCCCCTAAGCGGGAGGGGTAATGAGCAGTTCTTC. Protein sequence: CASSPPLSGRGNEQFF.

The chain joins TRBV7-9 to TRBJ2-7; 9 positions agree with TRBD1. The germline gives CDR1 SEHNR, CDR2 FQNEAQ (reference sequence). Losses at the gene ends were 1 base for V and 0 bases for J; bases not matched to a gene: 7. The length of the CDR3 is 17 residues. This CDR3 reads CASSLVRQGGSSYEQYF. The CDR3 nucleotides are TGTGCCAGCAGCTTAGTACGACAGGGGGGGAGCTCCTACGAGCAGTACTTC.

This rearrangement joins TRBV30 to TRBJ2-4, with TRBD2 as a possible D gene (6 bases). The J call may be incorrect, as the DNA end agrees better with TRBJ2-7. The length of the CDR3 is 10 residues. The germline gives CDR1 GTSNPN, CDR2 SVGIG (reference sequence). CDR3 amino acids: CALGLGEQYF. The CDR3 DNA reads TGTGCCTTGGGACTCGGCGAGCAGTACTTC.

This clonotype has ten or more counts. The chain joins TRBV9 to TRBJ2-5, with unresolved D. Trimming removed 2 bases at V and 5 bases at J, with 13 bases between. Germline lookup yields CDR1 SGDLS and CDR2 YYNGEE. CDR3 length: 14 amino acids. This CDR3 reads CASSVSPHGETQYF. The DNA of the CDR3 is TGTGCCAGCAGCGTCAGTCCCCACGGGGAGACCCAGTACTTC. Full variable domain (rest looked up from reference TRBV9 and TRBJ2-5): DSGVTQTPKHLITATGQRVTLRCSPRSGDLSVYWYQQSLDQGLQFLIQYYNGEERAKGNILERFSAQQFPDLHSELNLSSLELGDSALYFCASSVSPHGETQYFGPGTRLLVL.

This clonotype was detected a few times. The V call is TRBV4-2, the J call TRBJ2-1; 7 positions agree with TRBD2. CDR1 LGHNA and CDR2 YNFKEQ come from the germline V gene. The CDR3 loop spans 17 amino acids. Trimming cost V 3 bases and J 5 bases; bases outside gene matches: 13. This chain's CDR3 is CASSQEGLVSHHNEQFF. The CDR3 nucleotides read TGTGCCAGCAGCCAGGAAGGACTAGTTTCCCATCACAATGAGCAGTTCTTC.

This clonotype has only a few counts. An end of the junction differs from the germline gene, which may be a read error. This chain links TRBV4-2 with TRBJ2-5; D ambiguous. The last part of the DNA fits TRBJ2-7 better; the J call may be wrong. CDR3 length: 14 amino acids. In germline, CDR1 is LGHNA, CDR2 YNFKEQ. CDR3 loop: CASSPAVTSHEQYF. The CDR3 DNA sequence: TGTGCCAGCAGCCCGGCAGTTACCTCCCACGAGCAGTACTTC.

Worth noting for this clonotype: A junction end diverges from the germline sequence, so it may reflect a read error. This chain connects TRBV5-5 to TRBJ2-5; 9 nucleotides line up with TRBD2. The DNA end lines up better with TRBJ2-7; the J call may be wrong. CDR1 is SGHKS and CDR2 is YYEKEE in the germline V gene (reference sequence). The CDR3 has 16 residues. As DNA, the CDR3 is TGTGCCAGCAACTTGGATAGCGGGAGTGAAAAGAACGAGCAGTACTTC. Translation gives CASNLDSGSEKNEQYF.

This clonotype appeared a few times. J is TRBJ2-1 and V is TRBV25-1; D ambiguous. The germline V and J ends were trimmed by 3 bases and 6 bases, with 12 bases remaining between them. Germline-derived CDR1 and CDR2 are MGHDK and SYGVNS. This CDR3 spans 14 amino acids. The CDR3 DNA is TGTGCCAGCAGTGACCCCCTTAGTAGCAATGAGCAGTTCTTC. This codes for CASSDPLSSNEQFF.

Comment on this clonotype: Being one base from a much bigger clone, this may be a read error. This chain uses TRBV12-3 or TRBV12-4 with TRBJ2-5, with D tentatively TRBD2 (5 bases). The J call could be wrong; TRBJ2-4 is a better fit for the DNA end. The CDR3 is 13 amino acids. The CDR3 sequence: CASSLEQRNIQYF. DNA for the CDR3: TGTGCCAGCAGTCTCGAACAGCGGAACATTCAGTACTTC.